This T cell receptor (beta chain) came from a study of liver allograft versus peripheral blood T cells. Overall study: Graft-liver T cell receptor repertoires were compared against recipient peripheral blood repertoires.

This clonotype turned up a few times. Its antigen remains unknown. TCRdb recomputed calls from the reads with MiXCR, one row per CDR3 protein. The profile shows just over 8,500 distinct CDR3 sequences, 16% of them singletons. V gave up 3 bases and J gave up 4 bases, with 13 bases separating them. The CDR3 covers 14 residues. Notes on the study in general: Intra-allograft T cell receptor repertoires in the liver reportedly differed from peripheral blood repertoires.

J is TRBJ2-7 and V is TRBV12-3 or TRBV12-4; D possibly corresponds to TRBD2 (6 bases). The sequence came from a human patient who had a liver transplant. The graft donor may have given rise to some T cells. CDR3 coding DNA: TGTGCCAGCAGTTTGTTGGGAGGATGGTACGAGCAGTACTTC. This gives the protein CASSLLGGWYEQYF.